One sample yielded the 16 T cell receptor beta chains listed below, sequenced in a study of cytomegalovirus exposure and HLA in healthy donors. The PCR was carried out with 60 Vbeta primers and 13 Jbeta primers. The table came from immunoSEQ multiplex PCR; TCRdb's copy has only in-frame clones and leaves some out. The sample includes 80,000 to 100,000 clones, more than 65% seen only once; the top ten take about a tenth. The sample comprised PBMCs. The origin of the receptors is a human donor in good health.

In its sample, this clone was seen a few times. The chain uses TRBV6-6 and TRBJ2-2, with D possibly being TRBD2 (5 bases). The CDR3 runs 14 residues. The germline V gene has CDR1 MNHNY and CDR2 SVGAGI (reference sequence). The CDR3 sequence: CVAAQDLWKGGLFF. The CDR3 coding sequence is TGTGTGGCAGCCCAGGACCTTTGGAAAGGAGGGCTGTTTTTT.

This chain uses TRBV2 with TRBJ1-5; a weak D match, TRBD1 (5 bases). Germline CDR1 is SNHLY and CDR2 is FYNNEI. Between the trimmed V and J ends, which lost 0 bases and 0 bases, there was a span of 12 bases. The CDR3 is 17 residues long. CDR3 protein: CASSEARGFYSNQPQHF. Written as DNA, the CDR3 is TGTGCCAGCAGTGAAGCGCGGGGGTTTTATAGCAATCAGCCCCAGCATTTT. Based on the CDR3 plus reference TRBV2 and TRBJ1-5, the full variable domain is EPEVTQTPSHQVTQMGQEVILRCVPISNHLYFYWYRQILGQKVEFLVSFYNNEISEKSEIFDDQFSVERPDGSNFTLKIRSTKLEDSAMYFCASSEARGFYSNQPQHFGDGTRLSIL.

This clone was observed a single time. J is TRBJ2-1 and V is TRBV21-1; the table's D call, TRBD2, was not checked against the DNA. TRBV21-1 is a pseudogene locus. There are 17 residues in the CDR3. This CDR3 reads CASSKETSGGLYNEQFF. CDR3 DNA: TGTGCCAGCAGCAAAGAAACTAGCGGGGGACTATACAATGAGCAGTTCTTC.

The CDR3 DNA follows: TGTGCCATCAGTGTAAACAGGCAGGGCACTGAAGCTTTCTTT. Protein sequence: CAISVNRQGTEAFF. This chain connects TRBV10-3 to TRBJ1-1, with D tentatively TRBD1 (5 bases). Germline V gene sequence: CDR1 ENHRY, CDR2 SYGVKD. The CDR3 loop spans 14 amino acids. V was shortened by 4 bases and J by 4 bases, with 13 bases between the two germline ends.

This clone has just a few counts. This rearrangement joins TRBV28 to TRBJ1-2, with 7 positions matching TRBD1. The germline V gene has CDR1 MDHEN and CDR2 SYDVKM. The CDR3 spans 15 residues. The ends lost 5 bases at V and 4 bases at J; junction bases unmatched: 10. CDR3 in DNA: TGTGCCAGCAGTCCGATCGACAGGGCCTCCTATGGCTACACCTTC. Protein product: CASSPIDRASYGYTF.

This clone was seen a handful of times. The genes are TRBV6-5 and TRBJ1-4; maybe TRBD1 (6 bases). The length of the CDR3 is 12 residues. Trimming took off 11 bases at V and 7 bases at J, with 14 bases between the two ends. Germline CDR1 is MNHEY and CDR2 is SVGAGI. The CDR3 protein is CACRQGGEKLFF. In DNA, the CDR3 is TGTGCCTGTCGGCAAGGGGGTGAAAAACTGTTTTTT.

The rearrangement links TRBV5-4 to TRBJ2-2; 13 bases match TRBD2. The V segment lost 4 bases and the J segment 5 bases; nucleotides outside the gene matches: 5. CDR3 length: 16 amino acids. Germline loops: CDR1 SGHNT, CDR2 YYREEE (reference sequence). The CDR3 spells CASSLGLAGNTGELFF. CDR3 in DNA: TGTGCCAGCAGCCTGGGACTAGCGGGAAATACCGGGGAGCTGTTTTTT.

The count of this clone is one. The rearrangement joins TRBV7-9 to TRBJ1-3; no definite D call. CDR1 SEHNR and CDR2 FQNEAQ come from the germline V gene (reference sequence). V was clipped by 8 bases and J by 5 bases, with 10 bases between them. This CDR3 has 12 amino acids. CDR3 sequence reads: CASRGRRNTIYF. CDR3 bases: TGTGCCAGCCGAGGGCGAAGAAACACCATATATTTT.

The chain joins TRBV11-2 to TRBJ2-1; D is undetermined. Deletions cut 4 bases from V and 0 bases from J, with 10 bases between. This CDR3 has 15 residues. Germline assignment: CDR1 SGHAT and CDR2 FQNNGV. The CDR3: CASSYGFSSYNEQFF. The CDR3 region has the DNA TGTGCCAGCAGCTACGGTTTTAGCTCCTACAATGAGCAGTTCTTC.

The CDR3 region is CASSAGLAKNNEQFF. The CDR3 DNA reads TGTGCCAGCAGCGCGGGACTAGCGAAGAACAATGAGCAGTTCTTC. The chain has TRBV7-3 and TRBJ2-1; 10 bases match TRBD2. V lost 5 bases, J lost 5 bases, and 6 bases stayed unmatched. Germline assignment: CDR1 SGHTA and CDR2 FQGTGA. This CDR3 contains 15 residues.

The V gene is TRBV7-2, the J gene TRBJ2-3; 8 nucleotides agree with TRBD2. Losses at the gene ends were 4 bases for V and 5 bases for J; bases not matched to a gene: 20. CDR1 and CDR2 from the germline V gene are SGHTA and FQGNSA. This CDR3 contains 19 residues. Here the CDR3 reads CASSSKNPLAVVLLDTQYF. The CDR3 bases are TGTGCCAGCAGCTCGAAAAATCCACTAGCGGTGGTCCTTTTAGATACGCAGTATTTT.

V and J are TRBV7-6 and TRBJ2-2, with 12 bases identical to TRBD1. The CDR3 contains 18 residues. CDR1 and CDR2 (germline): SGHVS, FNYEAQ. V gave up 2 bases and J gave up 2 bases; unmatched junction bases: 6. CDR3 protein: CASSLWGTGGFNTGELFF. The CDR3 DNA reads TGTGCCAGCAGCTTATGGGGGACAGGGGGCTTTAACACCGGGGAGCTGTTTTTT.

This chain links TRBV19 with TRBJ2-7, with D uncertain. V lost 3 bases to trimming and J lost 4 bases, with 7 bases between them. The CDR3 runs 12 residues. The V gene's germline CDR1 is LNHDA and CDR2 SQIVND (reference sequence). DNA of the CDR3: TGTGCCAGTAGTATCCCCGGGTACGAGCAGTACTTC. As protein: CASSIPGYEQYF.

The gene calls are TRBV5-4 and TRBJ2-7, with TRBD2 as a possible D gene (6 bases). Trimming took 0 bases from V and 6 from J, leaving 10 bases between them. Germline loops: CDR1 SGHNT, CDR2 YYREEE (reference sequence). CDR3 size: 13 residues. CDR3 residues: CASSLGPGGEQYF. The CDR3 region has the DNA TGTGCCAGCAGCTTGGGGCCCGGGGGCGAGCAGTACTTC.

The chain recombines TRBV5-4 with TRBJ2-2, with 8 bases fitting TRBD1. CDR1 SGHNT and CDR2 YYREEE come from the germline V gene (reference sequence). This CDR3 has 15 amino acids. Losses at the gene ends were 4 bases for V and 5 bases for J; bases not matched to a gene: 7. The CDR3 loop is CASSPTGVGTGELFF. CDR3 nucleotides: TGTGCCAGCAGCCCGACAGGGGTAGGGACCGGGGAGCTGTTTTTT.

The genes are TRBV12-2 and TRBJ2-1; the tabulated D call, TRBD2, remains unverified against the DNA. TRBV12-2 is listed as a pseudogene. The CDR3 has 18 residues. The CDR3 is CASRLGKASGSSYNEQFF. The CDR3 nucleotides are TGTGCAAGTCGCTTAGGCAAAGCTAGCGGGAGCTCCTACAATGAGCAGTTCTTC.